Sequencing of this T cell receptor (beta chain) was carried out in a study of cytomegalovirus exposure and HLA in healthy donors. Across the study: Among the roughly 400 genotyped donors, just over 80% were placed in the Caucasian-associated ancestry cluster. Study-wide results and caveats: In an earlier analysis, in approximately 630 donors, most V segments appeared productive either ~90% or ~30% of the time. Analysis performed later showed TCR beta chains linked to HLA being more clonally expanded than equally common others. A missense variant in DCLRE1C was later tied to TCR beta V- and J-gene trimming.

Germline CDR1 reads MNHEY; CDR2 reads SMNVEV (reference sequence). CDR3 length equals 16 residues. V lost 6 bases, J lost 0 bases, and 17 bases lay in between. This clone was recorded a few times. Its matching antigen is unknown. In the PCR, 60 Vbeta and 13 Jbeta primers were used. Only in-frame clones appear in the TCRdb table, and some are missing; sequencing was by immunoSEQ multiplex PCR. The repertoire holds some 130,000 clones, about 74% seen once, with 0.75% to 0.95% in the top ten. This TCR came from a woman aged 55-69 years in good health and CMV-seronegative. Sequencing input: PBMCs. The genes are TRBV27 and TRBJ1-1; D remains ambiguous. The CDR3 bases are TGTGCCAGCAGGCCCCGGGATTCCCTCATGAACACTGAAGCTTTCTTT. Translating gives CASRPRDSLMNTEAFF.